The 19 T cell receptor beta chains in this list originate from one sample, sequenced in a study of blood T cell repertoires in COVID-19. Repertoires were generated with immunoSEQ multiplex PCR, while TCRdb's copy carries only in-frame clones and drops some. Here the sample spans roughly 200,000 clones, less than 80% being singletons. Sequenced input: peripheral blood. These receptors were obtained from a man between 50 and 59 years old who had recovered from COVID-19.

The sample holds a few counts of this clone. V and J are TRBV5-4 and TRBJ1-2; a possible D gene is TRBD1 (6 bases). The CDR3 totals 15 residues. V lost 5 bases to trimming and J lost 6 bases, with 20 bases between them. CDR1 and CDR2 from the germline V gene are SGHNT and YYREEE (reference sequence). The CDR3 bases are TGTGCCAGCAGTTTTTCCGGGACATCGTTTCATGGCTACACCTTC. It yields the protein CASSFSGTSFHGYTF. The whole variable domain, filled in from reference TRBV5-4 and TRBJ1-2, reads ETGVTQSPTHLIKTRGQQVTLRCSSQSGHNTVSWYQQALGQGPQFIFQYYREEENGRGNFPPRFSGLQFPNYSSELNVNALELDDSALYLCASSFSGTSFHGYTFGSGTRLTVV.

This chain uses TRBV19 with TRBJ1-6, with D possibly being TRBD1 (6 bases). The CDR3 sequence is 14 residues long. Germline loops: CDR1 LNHDA, CDR2 SQIVND (reference sequence). Trimming cost V 5 bases and J 10 bases, with 15 bases left between them. In nucleotides, the CDR3 is TGTGCCAGTAGTCGAGCCCCAGGGGAATCACCCCTCCACTTT. Residues: CASSRAPGESPLHF.

The genes are TRBV7-2 and TRBJ2-5, with no clear D. Germline CDR1 SGHTA, CDR2 FQGNSA. V lost 5 bases, J lost 2 bases, and 6 bases lay in between. This CDR3 has 12 amino acids. In DNA, the CDR3 is TGTGCCAGCAGCCAACGGCAAGAGACCCAGTACTTC. Residues: CASSQRQETQYF.

The chain joins TRBV28 to TRBJ2-1; D may be TRBD2 (5 bases). Trimming left V 6 bases short and J 7 bases short, with 22 bases between. CDR1 MDHEN and CDR2 SYDVKM come from the germline V gene. The CDR3 runs to 16 residues. This CDR3 reads CASRPLGATRRNEQFF. The CDR3 DNA is TGTGCCAGCAGGCCTTTAGGAGCGACCCGGAGGAATGAGCAGTTCTTC.

The rearrangement joins TRBV28 to TRBJ1-2, with D unclear. Looked up from germline, CDR1 is MDHEN and CDR2 is SYDVKM. Deletions cut 2 bases from V and 7 bases from J, with 17 bases between. CDR3 size: 15 residues. The CDR3 DNA sequence: TGTGCCAGCAGTTTAGTAATAGGCCCAGGCGCTGGCTACACCTTC. Translated, it gives CASSLVIGPGAGYTF.

This clone was seen more than once but under ten times. Here the CDR3 reads CASSQTSDYNEQFF. CDR3 nucleotide sequence: TGCGCCAGCAGCCAGACTAGCGACTACAATGAGCAGTTCTTC. V and J are TRBV4-3 and TRBJ2-1; 8 positions agree with TRBD2. There are 14 residues in the CDR3. Germline V gene data show CDR1 as LGHNA and CDR2 as YSLEER. Germline trimming cut 3 bases from V and 3 bases from J; bases unmatched to any gene: 1.

CDR3 residues: CASSSPSGGFIEQYF. The CDR3 DNA reads TGTGCCAGCAGTTCCCCCTCAGGGGGCTTCATTGAGCAGTACTTC. V usage is TRBV28 and J usage is TRBJ2-7; TRBD1 agrees at 8 bases. The V gene end was trimmed by 4 bases and the J gene end by 7 bases; junction bases not matched to a gene: 12. This CDR3 comprises 15 residues. Per germline, CDR1 MDHEN and CDR2 SYDVKM.

This clone came up a few times. The rearrangement links TRBV2 to TRBJ2-3, with D perhaps TRBD2 (7 bases). The CDR3 consists of 16 residues. V was pared by 9 bases and J by 4 bases, with 23 bases between. In germline, CDR1 is SNHLY, CDR2 FYNNEI. DNA of the CDR3: TGTGCCAGATCGGCCCGGGGGCGGGAGTTGCCAGATACGCAGTATTTT. It is translated as CARSARGRELPDTQYF. The variable domain in full, completed from reference TRBV2 and TRBJ2-3, reads EPEVTQTPSHQVTQMGQEVILRCVPISNHLYFYWYRQILGQKVEFLVSFYNNEISEKSEIFDDQFSVERPDGSNFTLKIRSTKLEDSAMYFCARSARGRELPDTQYFGPGTRLTVL.

The chain carries TRBV5-8 and TRBJ2-3; D is perhaps TRBD1 (6 bases). This CDR3 comprises 15 residues. In germline, CDR1 is SGHTS, CDR2 YDEGEE. With 0 bases removed from V and 9 bases from J, the gap between germline ends came to 17 bases. CDR3 DNA sequence: TGTGCCAGCAGCTTGGGGGGAAGACGACAGGACACGCAGTATTTT. It is translated as CASSLGGRRQDTQYF.

The DNA for the CDR3 is TGTGCCAGTCGACAGACTTACATGAACACTGAAGCTTTCTTT. It is translated as CASRQTYMNTEAFF. The chain uses TRBV19 and TRBJ1-1; a weak D match, TRBD1 (5 bases). Between the trimmed V and J ends, which lost 8 bases and 0 bases, there was a span of 13 bases. This CDR3 spans 14 amino acids. CDR1 and CDR2 (germline): LNHDA, SQIVND (reference sequence).

This clone was observed a few times. The chain links TRBV27 to TRBJ1-6, with unresolved D. CDR1 is MNHEY, CDR2 SMNVEV, per germline (reference sequence). The CDR3 has 15 amino acids. Trimming took off 5 bases at V and 0 bases at J, with 8 bases between the two ends. CDR3 loop: CASSQQSSYNSPLHF. The CDR3 nucleotides are TGTGCCAGCAGTCAACAAAGCTCCTATAATTCACCCCTCCACTTT.

V is TRBV19 and J is TRBJ2-7; the match to TRBD2 covers 10 bases. Per the germline V gene, CDR1 is LNHDA and CDR2 is SQIVND (reference sequence). This CDR3 contains 16 residues. The trim removed 6 bases at V and 6 bases at J, leaving 14 bases unmatched. The CDR3 spells CASRANLNSGRLEQYF. DNA of the CDR3: TGTGCCAGTAGAGCTAATTTGAATAGCGGGAGGCTCGAGCAGTACTTC.

The rearrangement links TRBV28 to TRBJ2-3, with TRBD2 matching 15 bases. After removal of 5 bases from V and 1 base from J, the junction contained 10 bases not matched to a gene. The germline CDR1 and CDR2 sequences are MDHEN and SYDVKM. This CDR3 comprises 19 residues. The CDR3 region is CASSPPTGLAGGGTDTQYF. Written as DNA, the CDR3 is TGTGCCAGCAGTCCCCCTACAGGACTAGCGGGAGGGGGCACAGATACGCAGTATTTT.

The chain combines TRBV19 with TRBJ2-5; no reliable D call. The CDR3 is made up of 15 amino acids. The germline V gene has CDR1 LNHDA and CDR2 SQIVND (reference sequence). Trimming pared 2 bases from V and 5 bases from J, leaving 15 bases between. CDR3 DNA: TGTGCCAGTAGTATATCTTGGCGGCCCCATGAGACCCAGTACTTC. It specifies CASSISWRPHETQYF.

This chain joins TRBV4-3 and TRBJ2-1; 11 bases align to TRBD2. In germline, CDR1 is LGHNA, CDR2 YSLEER. The CDR3 is made up of 17 amino acids. Trimming took 0 bases from V and 5 from J; bases not matched to a gene: 6. In DNA, the CDR3 is TGCGCCAGCAGCCAAGATTATAGGGGACTAGCGGACAATGAGCAGTTCTTC. It translates to CASSQDYRGLADNEQFF.

The chain carries TRBV21-1 and TRBJ2-1; the table's D call, TRBD2, has no DNA check behind it. TRBV21-1 is a listed pseudogene. This CDR3 is 14 amino acids long. The CDR3 sequence is CASSKGDFLNEQFF. CDR3 DNA: TGTGCCAGCAGCAAAGGGGACTTCCTCAATGAGCAGTTCTTC.

The chain uses TRBV19 and TRBJ2-7; 10 bases map to TRBD2. Germline-derived CDR1 and CDR2 are LNHDA and SQIVND (reference sequence). Germline trimming cut 4 bases from V and 2 bases from J; bases unmatched to any gene: 5. CDR3 length: 15 residues. For the CDR3, the DNA is TGTGCCAGTAGTAAAGGGACTAGCGTTACCTACGAGCAGTACTTC. This encodes CASSKGTSVTYEQYF.

The chain is built from TRBV19 and TRBJ2-7, with a weak D call TRBD2 (5 bases). The CDR3 has 15 amino acids. Germline V gene data show CDR1 as LNHDA and CDR2 as SQIVND (reference sequence). The V end was cut by 7 bases, the J end by 6 bases, with 22 bases between. The CDR3 DNA sequence: TGTGCCAGTAATATGGGAGAGCCCACTGGAGGCGAGCAGTACTTC. It encodes CASNMGEPTGGEQYF.

J is TRBJ2-3 and V is TRBV9; D might be TRBD2 (5 bases). CDR3 length equals 17 residues. Germline V gene sequence: CDR1 SGDLS, CDR2 YYNGEE. V was trimmed by 0 bases and J by 0 bases, leaving 14 bases between them. The CDR3 here is CASSVEVGRASTDTQYF. For the CDR3, the DNA is TGTGCCAGCAGCGTAGAGGTAGGGCGGGCCAGCACAGATACGCAGTATTTT.